This T cell receptor (beta chain) was profiled in a study of blood T cell repertoires in COVID-19. Looking at the study overall: The United States, Italy and Spain were the sources of the acute and convalescent COVID-19 samples. PBMCs, B-cell-depleted T cells, or T cells were the source of the cDNA or gDNA that made up the material.

The authors' processing: Researchers report that nucleated cell counts were estimated from reference gene primer amplification. The protocol was immunoSEQ multiplex PCR, while the TCRdb copy is restricted to in-frame clones and leaves out a portion. V and J calls and clone size are those listed in that table; D and trimming were worked out from the DNA. The data contain about 290,000 clones, 85% of them seen just once; the ten biggest clones take up around 3.9%. The CDR3 contains 16 residues. V lost 6 bases and J lost 7; bases outside the gene matches: 15. Germline V gene data show CDR1 as SGHRS and CDR2 as YFSETQ.

Sequences were obtained from peripheral blood. The chain combines TRBV5-1 with TRBJ2-1; 8 bases are a match to TRBD2. The sequence came from a woman aged 50 to 65 with active or convalescent COVID-19. Here the CDR3 DNA reads TGCGCCAGCACAACCCGATCGAGCGGGAGTGGGAATGAGCAGTTCTTC. It codes for CASTTRSSGSGNEQFF.